A selection of T cell receptor beta chains follows, all from one sample in a study of T cells in Graves' hyperthyroidism and ophthalmopathy. TCRdb re-analysed the multiplex PCR reads in MiXCR, keeping a single row per CDR3 protein. Among some 500,000 distinct CDR3 sequences listed, under 15% were seen once. Sequencing used blood. The receptors here all came from a woman in her late teens or twenties with Graves' hyperthyroidism. Each CDR3 is given with its conserved first and last residue. The D gene is left open where the match is weak. Clone size is shown for a subset of rows, as once, few, many or a class of expanded clone.

clone_size	d_call	v_call	cdr3_length	j_call	cdr3_aa	cdr3_nt
many	TRBD2	TRBV13	14	TRBJ2-7	CASSPSGRAGEQYF	TGTGCCAGCAGCCCTAGCGGGAGGGCCGGCGAGCAGTACTTC
many	-	TRBV11-2	18	TRBJ2-1	CASSLVDARTVSYNEQFF	TGTGCCAGCAGCTTAGTTGATGCACGTACAGTCTCCTACAATGAGCAGTTCTTC
-	TRBD1	TRBV30	14	TRBJ1-5	CAWSEGTGYQPQHF	TGTGCCTGGAGTGAGGGGACAGGATATCAGCCCCAGCATTTT
few	TRBD2	TRBV11-3	16	TRBJ2-3	CASSDRRLAATDTQYF	TGTGCCAGCAGCGATCGACGACTAGCGGCCACAGATACGCAGTATTTT
-	-	TRBV19	15	TRBJ2-1	CASSAARQIENEQFF	TGTGCCAGTAGTGCCGCCCGACAGATCGAAAATGAGCAGTTCTTC
many	-	TRBV18	14	TRBJ1-5	CASRRQGEDQPQHF	TGTGCCAGCCGACGCCAGGGAGAAGATCAGCCCCAGCATTTT
few	-	TRBV6-1	15	TRBJ1-2	CASTPTPRAGYGYTF	TGTGCCAGCACCCCTACCCCCAGGGCCGGCTATGGCTACACCTTC
many	-	TRBV5-1	15	TRBJ2-1	CASSLEGGPYNEQFF	TGCGCCAGCAGCTTGGAGGGGGGACCCTACAATGAGCAGTTCTTC
many	TRBD1	TRBV6-1	12	TRBJ1-2	CASRQGLYGYTF	TGTGCCAGCAGACAGGGGCTCTATGGCTACACCTTC
-	-	TRBV12-3/TRBV12-4	12	TRBJ2-5	CASSYSPSSGYF	TGTGCCAGCAGTTACTCTCCCAGCTCTGGGTACTTC
few	TRBD1	TRBV20-1	16	TRBJ1-5	CSASTTGDRGNQPQHF	TGCAGTGCGTCGACAACAGGGGATAGGGGCAATCAGCCCCAGCATTTT
few	TRBD1	TRBV12-5	18	TRBJ2-2	CASGWSVRTGANTGELFF	TGTGCTAGTGGTTGGTCCGTTCGGACAGGTGCTAACACCGGGGAGCTGTTTTTT
many	-	TRBV29-1	15	TRBJ2-3	CSVERIPKSTDTQYF	TGCAGCGTTGAAAGGATTCCCAAAAGCACAGATACGCAGTATTTT
many	TRBD2	TRBV7-9	15	TRBJ2-1	CASSLVAGGQAEQFF	TGTGCCAGCAGCTTAGTTGCGGGAGGGCAGGCTGAGCAGTTCTTC
-	TRBD2	TRBV4-2	16	TRBJ2-5	CASSQGVAGVGETQYF	TGTGCCAGCAGCCAAGGAGTAGCGGGAGTGGGAGAGACCCAGTACTTC
few	TRBD2	TRBV11-2	16	TRBJ2-5	CASSFGREGFIKTQYF	TGTGCCAGCAGCTTTGGGCGGGAGGGATTCATCAAGACCCAGTACTTC
many	TRBD1	TRBV2	15	TRBJ1-1	CASRDTGQRNTEAFF	TGTGCCAGCAGGGACACGGGACAGAGGAACACTGAAGCTTTCTTT
-	-	TRBV19	14	TRBJ2-1	CASRTGDPYNEQFF	TGTGCCAGTAGAACGGGGGATCCCTACAATGAGCAGTTCTTC
-	-	TRBV11-3	17	TRBJ2-2	CASSPGASASYTGELFF	TGTGCCAGCAGCCCCGGCGCTAGCGCCAGTTACACCGGGGAGCTGTTTTTT
-	-	TRBV7-9	15	TRBJ1-1	CASSLGFSIDPEAFF	TGTGCCAGCAGCTTAGGGTTCTCCATAGATCCTGAAGCTTTCTTT
many	-	TRBV5-8	17	TRBJ1-1	CASSLAVGGASNTEAFF	TGTGCCAGCAGCTTGGCGGTTGGTGGGGCCTCGAACACTGAAGCTTTCTTT
many	-	TRBV12-3/TRBV12-4	14	TRBJ2-2	CASRGIKGTGELFF	TGTGCCAGCAGGGGAATAAAGGGAACGGGGGAGCTGTTTTTT
few	-	TRBV29-1	14	TRBJ2-1	CSVRRAPFHNEQFF	TGCAGCGTAAGGCGGGCACCTTTCCACAATGAGCAGTTCTTC
many	TRBD1	TRBV30	14	TRBJ1-2	CAWSPGQTIRGYTF	TGTGCCTGGAGTCCGGGACAGACTATTCGGGGCTACACCTTC
-	-	TRBV25-1	12	TRBJ2-7	CASSWGTSGQNF	TGTGCCAGCAGTTGGGGGACCTCCGGGCAGAACTTC
many	TRBD1	TRBV11-2	12	TRBJ1-1	CASRGDRAEAFF	TGTGCCAGCAGGGGGGACAGGGCTGAAGCTTTCTTT
many	TRBD1	TRBV28	13	TRBJ2-1	CASSLGQGYEQFF	TGTGCCAGCAGCTTGGGACAGGGGTATGAGCAGTTCTTC
many	-	TRBV11-3	16	TRBJ2-1	CASSLVAGGGRYEQFF	TGTGCCAGCAGCTTGGTGGCTGGAGGGGGGCGGTATGAGCAGTTCTTC
many	-	TRBV11-2	14	TRBJ2-3	CATEENYDTDTQYF	TGTGCCACCGAGGAGAATTACGACACAGATACGCAGTATTTT
few	TRBD2	TRBV6-2/TRBV6-3	15	TRBJ2-1	CASGPTSGSLGEQFF	TGTGCCAGCGGCCCGACTAGCGGGAGTCTCGGTGAGCAGTTCTTC
many	TRBD2	TRBV2	15	TRBJ2-3	CASIGLAPSLDTQYF	TGTGCCAGCATCGGACTAGCCCCCTCTCTCGATACGCAGTATTTT
few	TRBD2	TRBV24-1	15	TRBJ2-2	CATSALAGRSGELFF	TGTGCCACCAGTGCCCTAGCGGGAAGATCCGGGGAGCTGTTTTTT
few	-	TRBV19	14	TRBJ1-2	CASSSLLAENGYTF	TGTGCCAGTAGCTCCCTGCTGGCGGAAAATGGCTACACCTTC
many	-	TRBV5-8	15	TRBJ1-5	CASSLEGWGNQPQHF	TGTGCCAGCAGCTTGGAGGGTTGGGGCAATCAGCCCCAGCATTTT
-	-	TRBV30	14	TRBJ1-5	CAWSVGRGEQPQHF	TGTGCCTGGAGTGTGGGCAGGGGTGAACAGCCCCAGCATTTT
few	TRBD1	TRBV24-1	16	TRBJ2-3	CATSGVVRTGRDTQYF	TGTGCCACCAGTGGAGTTGTACGGACAGGGCGGGATACGCAGTATTTT
many	-	TRBV12-3/TRBV12-4	15	TRBJ1-6	CASSLSGLYNSPLHF	TGTGCCAGCAGCCTCTCTGGCCTTTATAATTCACCCCTCCACTTT
few	-	TRBV9	13	TRBJ2-7	CASGPGTAYEQYF	TGTGCCAGTGGCCCTGGGACGGCCTACGAGCAGTACTTC
once	-	TRBV9	12	TRBJ1-1	CASSVDGPEAFF	TGTGCCAGCAGCGTAGACGGTCCTGAAGCTTTCTTT
many	-	TRBV9	16	TRBJ2-6	CASSVASYSGANVLTF	TGTGCCAGCAGCGTAGCGTCATACTCTGGGGCCAACGTCCTGACTTTC
many	-	TRBV6-1	15	TRBJ2-2	CASSWGTVNTGELFF	TGTGCCAGCAGTTGGGGGACGGTGAACACCGGGGAGCTGTTTTTT
-	-	TRBV12-3/TRBV12-4	16	TRBJ1-1	CTSSYGARDGNAEAFF	TGTACCAGCAGTTACGGTGCCAGGGATGGGAACGCTGAAGCTTTCTTT
many	TRBD2	TRBV2	14	TRBJ2-4	CASTTGRYQNIQYF	TGTGCCAGCACGACCGGGAGGTACCAAAACATTCAGTACTTC
many	-	TRBV3-1	11	TRBJ2-4	CASSQEGIQYF	TGTGCCAGCAGCCAAGAGGGTATTCAGTACTTC
many	-	TRBV6-1	13	TRBJ2-7	CASSPPMGYEQYF	TGTGCCAGCAGTCCCCCGATGGGGTACGAGCAGTACTTC